A single sample gave rise to the 2 T cell receptor beta chains below, sequenced in a study of prognosis after radiotherapy for stage I lung cancer. Amplicons of TCR beta CDR3 were generated from genomic DNA by two-round multiplex PCR. Initially, in first-round PCR, primers specific to each TRBV and TRBJ gene were used. TCRdb fed the multiplex PCR reads into MiXCR, producing one record per CDR3 protein. The table has some 11,000 distinct CDR3 sequences, approximately 58% seen once. The sequenced sample was PBMCs, obtained before or after stereotactic body radiation therapy (not recorded which). The receptor source for this set is a donor over 45 with non-small cell lung cancer.

Regarding this clonotype: Compared with germline, one end of the junction differs, possibly owing to a read error. The V call is TRBV19, the J call TRBJ2-2; a weak D match, TRBD1 (5 bases). The CDR3 consists of 14 residues. CDR1 LNHDA and CDR2 SQIVND come from the germline V gene (reference sequence). CDR3 loop: CASAYRSYTWELFF. The CDR3 coding sequence is TGTGCCAGTGCATACAGGTCTTACACCTGGGAGCTGTTTTTT.

By share of the sample, this clonotype is medium-sized. The chain employs TRBV20-1 and TRBJ2-1; 11 bases align to TRBD2. The CDR3 is made up of 16 amino acids. V shed 4 bases, J shed 8 bases, and the junction held 13 bases outside the gene matches. CDR1 and CDR2 from the germline V gene are DFQATT and SNEGSKA (reference sequence). CDR3 residues: CSATSPSGRTSHEQFF. Written as DNA, the CDR3 is TGCAGTGCTACTTCCCCTAGCGGGAGGACCTCCCATGAGCAGTTCTTC.